The clone carrying this T cell receptor (beta chain) was counted at least ten times. The data were obtained in a study of T cells in Graves' hyperthyroidism and ophthalmopathy. Disease duration was under 3 months in the ophthalmopathy patients, who also had a Clinical Activity Score of at least 3 and a NOSPECS grade of at least 4. Amplification yielded TCR beta CDR3 regions, with RNA transcripts as the source. With the HTBI primer set, the TCR CDR3 went through a first round of RT-PCR. A single record per CDR3 protein comes from TCRdb applying MiXCR to the multiplex PCR reads. This repertoire shows about 410,000 distinct CDR3 sequences, roughly 15% found once; its top ten account for roughly 13%. The CDR3 runs to 15 residues. Trimming left V 0 bases short and J 1 base short, with 9 bases between. The germline V gene has CDR1 LGHDT and CDR2 YNNKEL (reference sequence).

The sequence was collected from a young man with Graves' ophthalmopathy. The chain links TRBV3-1 to TRBJ2-5; D uncertain. Specimen: blood. Written as DNA, the CDR3 is TGTGCCAGCAGCCAAGAGAGCCACTCCCAAGAGACCCAGTACTTC. Protein sequence: CASSQESHSQETQYF.